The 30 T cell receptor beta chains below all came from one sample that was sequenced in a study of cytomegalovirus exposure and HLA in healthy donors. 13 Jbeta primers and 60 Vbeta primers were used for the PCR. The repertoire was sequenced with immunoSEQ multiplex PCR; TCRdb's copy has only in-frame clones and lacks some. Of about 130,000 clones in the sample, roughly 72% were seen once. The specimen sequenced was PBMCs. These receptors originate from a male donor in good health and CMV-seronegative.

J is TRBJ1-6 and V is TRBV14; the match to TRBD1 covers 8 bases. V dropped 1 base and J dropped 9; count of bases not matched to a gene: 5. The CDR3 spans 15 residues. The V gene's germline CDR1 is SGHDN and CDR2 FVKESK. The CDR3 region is CASSQGNRGGSPLHF. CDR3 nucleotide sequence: TGTGCCAGCAGCCAAGGGAACAGGGGGGGTTCACCCCTCCACTTT.

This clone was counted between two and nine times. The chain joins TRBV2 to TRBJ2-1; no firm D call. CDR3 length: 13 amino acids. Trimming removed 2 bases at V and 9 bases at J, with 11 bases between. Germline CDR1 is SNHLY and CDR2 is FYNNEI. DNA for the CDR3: TGTGCCAGCAGTGAATCTAGTCCGGGTGAGCAGTTCTTC. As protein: CASSESSPGEQFF.

The CDR3 loop reads CAWSVLGSQAYNEQFF. The CDR3 DNA sequence: TGTGCCTGGAGTGTACTAGGGAGTCAAGCCTACAATGAGCAGTTCTTC. The rearrangement links TRBV30 to TRBJ2-1; D possibly corresponds to TRBD2 (5 bases). Per germline, CDR1 GTSNPN and CDR2 SVGIG (reference sequence). This CDR3 has 16 residues. The V gene lost 0 bases and the J gene lost 2 bases, with 14 bases spanning the gap.

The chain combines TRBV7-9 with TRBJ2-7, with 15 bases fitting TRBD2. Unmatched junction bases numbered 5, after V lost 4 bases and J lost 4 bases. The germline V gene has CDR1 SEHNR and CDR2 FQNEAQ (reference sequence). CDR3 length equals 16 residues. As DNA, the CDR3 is TGTGCCAGCAGCTCGGGACTAGCGGGAGGTTTGTACGAGCAGTACTTC. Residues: CASSSGLAGGLYEQYF.

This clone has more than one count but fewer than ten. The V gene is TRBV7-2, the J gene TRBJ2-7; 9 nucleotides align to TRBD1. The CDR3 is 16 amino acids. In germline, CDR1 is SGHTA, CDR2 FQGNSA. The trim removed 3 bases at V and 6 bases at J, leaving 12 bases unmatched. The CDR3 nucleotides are TGTGCCAGCAGCTTCAGTCGTGGGACAGGGATTCGCGAGCAGTACTTC. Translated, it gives CASSFSRGTGIREQYF.

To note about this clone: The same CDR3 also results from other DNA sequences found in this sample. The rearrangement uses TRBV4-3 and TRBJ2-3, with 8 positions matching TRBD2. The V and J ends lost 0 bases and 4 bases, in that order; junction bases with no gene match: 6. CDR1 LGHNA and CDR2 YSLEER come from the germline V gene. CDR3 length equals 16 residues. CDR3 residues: CASSQESGRVADTQYF. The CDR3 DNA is TGCGCCAGCAGCCAAGAAAGCGGGAGAGTGGCAGATACGCAGTATTTT.

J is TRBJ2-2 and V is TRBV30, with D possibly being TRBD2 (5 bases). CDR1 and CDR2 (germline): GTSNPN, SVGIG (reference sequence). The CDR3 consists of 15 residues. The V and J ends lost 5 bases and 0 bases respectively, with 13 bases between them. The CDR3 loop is CAWEGQRSNTGELFF. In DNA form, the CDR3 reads TGTGCCTGGGAGGGCCAACGGTCGAACACCGGGGAGCTGTTTTTT. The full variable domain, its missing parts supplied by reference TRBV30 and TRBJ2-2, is SQTIHQWPATLVQPVGSPLSLECTVEGTSNPNLYWYRQAAGRGLQLLFYSVGIGQISSEVPQNLSASRPQDRQFILSSKKLLLSDSGFYLCAWEGQRSNTGELFFGEGSRLTVL.

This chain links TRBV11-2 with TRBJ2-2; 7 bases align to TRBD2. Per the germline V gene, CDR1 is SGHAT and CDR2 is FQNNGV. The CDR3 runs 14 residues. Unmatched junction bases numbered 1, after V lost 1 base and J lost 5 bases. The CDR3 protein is CASSLGGRTGELFF. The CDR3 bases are TGTGCCAGCAGCTTAGGCGGGAGAACCGGGGAGCTGTTTTTT.

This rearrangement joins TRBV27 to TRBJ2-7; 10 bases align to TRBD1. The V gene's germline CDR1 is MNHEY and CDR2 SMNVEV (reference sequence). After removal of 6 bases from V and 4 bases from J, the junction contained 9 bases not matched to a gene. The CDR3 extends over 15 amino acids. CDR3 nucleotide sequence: TGTGCCAGCAGCAAAGATGGGACAGGGGTATACGAGCAGTACTTC. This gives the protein CASSKDGTGVYEQYF.

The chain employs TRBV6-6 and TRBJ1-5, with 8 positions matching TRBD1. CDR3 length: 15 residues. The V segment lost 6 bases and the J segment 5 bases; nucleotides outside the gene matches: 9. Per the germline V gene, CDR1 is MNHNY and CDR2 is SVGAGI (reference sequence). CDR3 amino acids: CASSPHDRGDQPQHF. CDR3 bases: TGTGCCAGCAGCCCTCACGACAGGGGTGATCAGCCCCAGCATTTT.

CDR3 sequence reads: CASSPGTGSSTDTQYF. The CDR3 DNA sequence: TGTGCCAGTAGCCCCGGGACAGGGTCTAGCACAGATACGCAGTATTTT. This chain uses TRBV19 with TRBJ2-3; 9 nucleotides agree with TRBD1. The CDR3 is 16 residues long. Germline CDR1 LNHDA, CDR2 SQIVND (reference sequence). J was trimmed by 0 bases and V by 6 bases; bases with no gene match: 7.

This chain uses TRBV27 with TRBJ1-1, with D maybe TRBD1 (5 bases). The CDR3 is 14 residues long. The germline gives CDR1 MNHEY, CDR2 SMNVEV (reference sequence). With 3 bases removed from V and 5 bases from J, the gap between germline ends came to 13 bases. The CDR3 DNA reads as TGTGCCAGCAGTTTCTCTCAGGGAATGACTGAAGCTTTCTTT. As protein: CASSFSQGMTEAFF.

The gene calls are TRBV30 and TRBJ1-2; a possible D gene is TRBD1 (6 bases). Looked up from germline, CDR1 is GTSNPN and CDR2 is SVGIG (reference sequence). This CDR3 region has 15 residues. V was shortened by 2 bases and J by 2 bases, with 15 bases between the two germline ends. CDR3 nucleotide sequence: TGTGCCTGGAGTCCCCTCAGGGACAAGAACTATGGCTACACCTTC. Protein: CAWSPLRDKNYGYTF. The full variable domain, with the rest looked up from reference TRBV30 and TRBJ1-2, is SQTIHQWPATLVQPVGSPLSLECTVEGTSNPNLYWYRQAAGRGLQLLFYSVGIGQISSEVPQNLSASRPQDRQFILSSKKLLLSDSGFYLCAWSPLRDKNYGYTFGSGTRLTVV.

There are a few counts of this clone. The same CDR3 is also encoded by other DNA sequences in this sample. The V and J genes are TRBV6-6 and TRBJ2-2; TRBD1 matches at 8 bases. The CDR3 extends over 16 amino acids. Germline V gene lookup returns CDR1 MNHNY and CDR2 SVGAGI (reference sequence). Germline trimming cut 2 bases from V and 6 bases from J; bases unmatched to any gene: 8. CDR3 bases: TGTGCCAGCAGTTACAACTTCAGGGGGCGCGCCGGGGAGCTGTTTTTT. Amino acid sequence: CASSYNFRGRAGELFF.

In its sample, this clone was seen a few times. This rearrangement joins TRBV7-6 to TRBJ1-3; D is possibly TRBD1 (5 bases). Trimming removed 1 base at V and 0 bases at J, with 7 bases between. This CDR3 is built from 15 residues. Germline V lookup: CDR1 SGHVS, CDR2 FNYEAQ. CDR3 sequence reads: CASSLDRNSGNTIYF. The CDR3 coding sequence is TGTGCCAGCAGCTTAGACAGGAACTCTGGAAACACCATATATTTT.

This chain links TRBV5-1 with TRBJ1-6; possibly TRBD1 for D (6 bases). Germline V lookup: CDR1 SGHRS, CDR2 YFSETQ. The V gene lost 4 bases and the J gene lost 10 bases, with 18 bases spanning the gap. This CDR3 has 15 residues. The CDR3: CASSEASTGRSPLHF. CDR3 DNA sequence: TGCGCCAGCAGCGAGGCAAGCACAGGGCGATCACCCCTCCACTTT.

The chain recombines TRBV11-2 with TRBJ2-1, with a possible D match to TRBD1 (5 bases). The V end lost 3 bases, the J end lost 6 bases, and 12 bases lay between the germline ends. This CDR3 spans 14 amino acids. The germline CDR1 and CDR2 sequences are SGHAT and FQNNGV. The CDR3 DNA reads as TGTGCCAGCAGCTTCCGGACAAAGCTCAATGAGCAGTTCTTC. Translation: CASSFRTKLNEQFF.

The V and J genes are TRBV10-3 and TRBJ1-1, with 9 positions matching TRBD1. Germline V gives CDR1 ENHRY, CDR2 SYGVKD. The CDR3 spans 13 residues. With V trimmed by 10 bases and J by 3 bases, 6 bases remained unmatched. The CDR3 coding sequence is TGTGCCAGCAAACAGGGGGCGGACACTGAAGCTTTCTTT. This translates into CASKQGADTEAFF.

Written as DNA, the CDR3 is TGTGCCAGCAGCAATAGGGCGGGAAGCGAGACCCAGTACTTC. Amino acid sequence: CASSNRAGSETQYF. V is TRBV11-2 and J is TRBJ2-5; the D gene is possibly TRBD2 (6 bases). This CDR3 has 14 residues. CDR1 and CDR2 (germline): SGHAT, FQNNGV. Trimming took off 5 bases at V and 5 bases at J, with 15 bases between the two ends.

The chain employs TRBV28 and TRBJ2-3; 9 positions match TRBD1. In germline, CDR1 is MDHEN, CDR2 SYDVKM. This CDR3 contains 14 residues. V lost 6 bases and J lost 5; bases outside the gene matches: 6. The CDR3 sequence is CASSRDRVLDTQYF. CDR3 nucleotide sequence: TGTGCCAGCAGCCGGGACAGGGTACTAGATACGCAGTATTTT.

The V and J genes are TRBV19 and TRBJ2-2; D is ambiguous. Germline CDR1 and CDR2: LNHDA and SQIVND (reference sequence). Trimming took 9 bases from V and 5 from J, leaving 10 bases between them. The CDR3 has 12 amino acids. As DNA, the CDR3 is TGTGCCAGCAACACTAAGACCGGGGAGCTGTTTTTT. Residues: CASNTKTGELFF.

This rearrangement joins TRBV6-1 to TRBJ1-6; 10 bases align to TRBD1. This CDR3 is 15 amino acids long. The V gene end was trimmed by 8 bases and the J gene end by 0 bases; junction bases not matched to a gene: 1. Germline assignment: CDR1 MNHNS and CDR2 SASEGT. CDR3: CASGTGVSYNSPLHF. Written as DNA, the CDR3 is TGTGCCAGCGGGACAGGGGTCTCCTATAATTCACCCCTCCACTTT.

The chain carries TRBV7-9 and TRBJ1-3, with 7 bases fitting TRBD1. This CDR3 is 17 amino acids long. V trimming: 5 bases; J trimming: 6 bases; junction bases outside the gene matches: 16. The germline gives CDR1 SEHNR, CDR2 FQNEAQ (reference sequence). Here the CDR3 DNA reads TGTGCCAGCAGCCCCAGCCTCGTGACAGGGAAGTCAAACACCATATATTTT. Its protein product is CASSPSLVTGKSNTIYF. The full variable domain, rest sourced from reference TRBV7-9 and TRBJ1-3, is DTGVSQNPRHKITKRGQNVTFRCDPISEHNRLYWYRQTLGQGPEFLTYFQNEAQLEKSRLLSDRFSAERPKGSFSTLEIQRTEQGDSAMYLCASSPSLVTGKSNTIYFGEGSWLTVV.

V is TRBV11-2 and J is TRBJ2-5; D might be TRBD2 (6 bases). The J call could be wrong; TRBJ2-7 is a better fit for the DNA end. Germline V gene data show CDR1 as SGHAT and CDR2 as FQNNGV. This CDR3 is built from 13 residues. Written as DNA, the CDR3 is TGTGCCAGCAGCTTAGGTTCGGGGGACGAGCAGTACTTC. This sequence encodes CASSLGSGDEQYF.

The CDR3, as DNA: TGTGCCAGCAGGGGGCAATCGATTGTGGGTGGCTACACCTTC. It specifies CASRGQSIVGGYTF. The chain is built from TRBV2 and TRBJ1-2; a possible D gene is TRBD1 (5 bases). In germline, CDR1 is SNHLY, CDR2 FYNNEI. Trimming took off 6 bases at V and 7 bases at J, with 18 bases between the two ends. The CDR3 length is 14 residues.

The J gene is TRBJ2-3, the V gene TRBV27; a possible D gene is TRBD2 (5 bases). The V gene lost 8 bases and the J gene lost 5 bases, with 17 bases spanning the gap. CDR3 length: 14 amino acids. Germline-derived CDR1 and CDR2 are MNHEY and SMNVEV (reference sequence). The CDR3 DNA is TGTGCCAGCGGGCTCCGGGATCAAAAAGATACGCAGTATTTT. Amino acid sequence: CASGLRDQKDTQYF.

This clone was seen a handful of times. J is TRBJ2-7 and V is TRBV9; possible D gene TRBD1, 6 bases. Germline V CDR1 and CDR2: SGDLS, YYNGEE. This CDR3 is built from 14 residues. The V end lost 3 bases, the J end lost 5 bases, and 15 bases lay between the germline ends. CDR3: CASSANYRDHEQYF. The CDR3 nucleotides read TGTGCCAGCAGCGCCAATTACAGGGATCACGAGCAGTACTTC.

CDR3 region: CSVGSGRGTETQYF. The DNA of the CDR3 is TGCAGCGTCGGTAGCGGGAGAGGGACAGAGACCCAGTACTTC. This sequence joins TRBV29-1 and TRBJ2-5; TRBD2 matches at 9 bases. The CDR3 contains 14 residues. CDR1 and CDR2 from the germline V gene are SQVTM and ANQGSEA. Trimming took 6 bases from V and 4 from J; bases not matched to a gene: 9.

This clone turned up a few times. In nucleotides, the CDR3 is TGTGCCAGCAGTTTAATGCGGCAGGGGGCCCCCTACGAGCAGTACTTC. Protein: CASSLMRQGAPYEQYF. The chain uses TRBV28 and TRBJ2-7; TRBD1 matches 8 bases. The V and J ends lost 2 bases and 2 bases, in that order; junction bases with no gene match: 8. CDR1 is MDHEN, CDR2 SYDVKM, per germline. The CDR3 loop spans 16 amino acids.

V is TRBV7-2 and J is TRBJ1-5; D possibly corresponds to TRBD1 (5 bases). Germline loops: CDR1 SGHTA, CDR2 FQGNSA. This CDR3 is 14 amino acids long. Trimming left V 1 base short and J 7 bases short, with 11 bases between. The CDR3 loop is CASSLGQWSQPQHF. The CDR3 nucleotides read TGTGCCAGCAGCTTAGGACAGTGGAGCCAGCCCCAGCATTTT.